Listed below are T cell receptor beta chains from one sample, sequenced in a study of cytomegalovirus exposure and HLA in healthy donors. Sequencing was performed with immunoSEQ multiplex PCR; in TCRdb, only in-frame clones are kept and a portion is missing. Altogether more than 90,000 clones are present, about 85% being singletons, with the ten largest covering about 4.1%. The source material was PBMCs. The receptors stem from a man aged 18 to 35 in good health and CMV-seropositive. Each CDR3 is given with its conserved first and last residue. A D gene is named only where the DNA matches it firmly. A clone size is listed for some rows: how often the clone was seen (once, few, many), or a class if it is expanded.

clone size	D gene	V gene	J gene	CDR3 protein	CDR3 DNA
NA	NA	TRBV2	TRBJ2-5	CASSEYYLPPRETQYF	TGTGCCAGCAGTGAATATTATCTCCCACCGCGGGAGACCCAGTACTTC
few	TRBD1	TRBV20-1	TRBJ1-4	CSAEDREKLFF	TGCAGTGCCGAAGACAGGGAGAAACTGTTTTTT
NA	TRBD1	TRBV5-4	TRBJ1-1	CASSLEGQGTTEAFF	TGTGCCAGCAGCTTGGAGGGACAGGGGACGACTGAAGCTTTCTTT
NA	TRBD2	TRBV2	TRBJ2-5	CASSLSGGAFETQYF	TGTGCCAGCAGCCTGAGCGGGGGGGCTTTTGAGACCCAGTACTTC
NA	NA	TRBV25-1	TRBJ2-3	CASRRTGGRETDTQYF	TGTGCCAGCCGCCGGACCGGGGGACGGGAAACAGATACGCAGTATTTT
NA	NA	TRBV5-6	TRBJ1-1	CASSRGARGTEAFF	TGTGCCAGCAGCCGGGGTGCCCGGGGCACTGAAGCTTTCTTT
NA	TRBD1	TRBV7-8	TRBJ2-2	CAVPQGRNTGELFF	TGTGCCGTACCACAGGGGAGAAACACCGGGGAGCTGTTTTTT
NA	NA	TRBV4-1	TRBJ1-4	CASSQVGWGVDGDEKLFF	TGCGCCAGCAGCCAAGTGGGGTGGGGTGTCGACGGGGATGAAAAACTGTTTTTT
NA	NA	TRBV5-1	TRBJ1-6	CASSLAGGLSNSPLHF	TGCGCCAGCAGCTTGGCCGGGGGACTCTCAAATTCACCCCTCCACTTT
NA	TRBD1	TRBV6-1	TRBJ2-3	CASSVRQGTTDTQYF	TGTGCCAGCAGTGTTCGACAGGGGACTACAGATACGCAGTATTTT
NA	TRBD2	TRBV10-2	TRBJ2-7	CASSESGGFAEQYF	TGCGCCAGCAGTGAGTCGGGGGGGTTCGCCGAGCAGTACTTC
NA	TRBD1	TRBV27	TRBJ2-2	CASSFGTGTGELFF	TGTGCCAGCAGTTTCGGGACAGGCACCGGGGAGCTGTTTTTT
NA	TRBD1	TRBV4-1	TRBJ2-7	CASSLIAGTDPYEQYF	TGCGCCAGCAGCCTTATCGCCGGGACAGACCCCTACGAGCAGTACTTC
NA	NA	TRBV9	TRBJ2-7	CASSGPVEGEQYF	TGTGCCAGCAGCGGCCCAGTGGAGGGCGAGCAGTACTTC
NA	TRBD1	TRBV2	TRBJ1-5	CASSGTAAYQPQHF	TGTGCCAGCTCCGGGACAGCAGCGTATCAGCCCCAGCATTTT
NA	NA	TRBV2	TRBJ2-2	CASSGLGQGTGELFF	TGTGCCAGCAGTGGGCTGGGGCAGGGCACCGGGGAGCTGTTTTTT
NA	TRBD1	TRBV2	TRBJ2-7	CASSEQGVSYEQYF	TGTGCCAGCAGTGAACAGGGGGTATCCTACGAGCAGTACTTC
few	NA	TRBV30	TRBJ1-2	CAWSVPGASRGYTF	TGTGCCTGGAGTGTACCTGGAGCCTCTCGGGGCTACACCTTC
NA	TRBD2	TRBV7-2	TRBJ2-1	CASSSSGTSGGDEQFF	TGTGCCAGCAGCTCTTCCGGGACTAGCGGGGGGGACGAGCAGTTCTTC
NA	TRBD1	TRBV7-9	TRBJ2-3	CASSRGGATDTQYF	TGTGCCAGCTCGCGAGGGGGCGCGACAGATACGCAGTATTTT
NA	TRBD2	TRBV4-1	TRBJ2-1	CASSPRLAGSYNEQFF	TGCGCCAGCAGCCCGCGACTAGCGGGCTCCTACAATGAGCAGTTCTTC
NA	NA	TRBV28	TRBJ1-2	CASSSTPGLPSWYGYTF	TGTGCCAGCAGTTCAACCCCCGGACTGCCGTCGTGGTATGGCTACACCTTC
NA	TRBD1	TRBV5-4	TRBJ2-6	CASSSQTGIPNNVLTF	TGTGCCAGCAGCTCGCAGACAGGGATACCCAACAACGTCCTGACTTTC
NA	NA	TRBV29-1	TRBJ1-1	CSVVGGWVNTEAFF	TGCAGCGTTGTTGGAGGGTGGGTAAACACTGAAGCTTTCTTT
NA	NA	TRBV29-1	TRBJ2-4	CSVAAGWGMAKNIQYF	TGCAGCGTTGCGGCAGGGTGGGGTATGGCCAAAAACATTCAGTACTTC
NA	NA	TRBV2	TRBJ1-4	CASSEGGEGTNEKLFF	TGTGCCAGCAGTGAAGGGGGGGAGGGGACTAATGAAAAACTGTTTTTT
NA	NA	TRBV7-8	TRBJ2-3	CASSLARGTDTQYF	TGTGCCAGCAGCTTAGCCCGGGGCACAGATACGCAGTATTTT
NA	NA	TRBV14	TRBJ2-3	CASSQGGGWYTQYF	TGTGCCAGCAGCCAAGGGGGGGGCTGGTATACGCAGTATTTT
NA	TRBD1	TRBV5-1	TRBJ1-2	CASSLDLSGQIYGYTF	TGCGCCAGCAGCTTGGATCTTTCGGGACAGATCTATGGCTACACCTTC
NA	TRBD1	TRBV29-1	TRBJ1-1	CSIPYDRGLPEAFF	TGCAGCATACCATACGACAGGGGTCTCCCTGAAGCTTTCTTT
NA	NA	TRBV9	TRBJ2-5	CASSTSRTETQYF	TGTGCCAGCAGCACTAGTAGGACGGAGACCCAGTACTTC
few	TRBD1	TRBV6-1	TRBJ1-2	CASREGTAGNYGYTF	TGTGCCAGCAGAGAAGGGACAGCCGGTAACTATGGCTACACCTTC
NA	TRBD1	TRBV27	TRBJ1-1	CASSFHRGITEAFF	TGTGCCAGCAGTTTCCACAGGGGTATCACTGAAGCTTTCTTT